This T cell receptor (beta chain) was recorded in a study of read filtering for tumor transcriptome and immune sequencing. Study at large: Transcriptome libraries were built from DNase-treated RNA.

Of note for this clonotype: Its antigen is still unknown. This clone may be a read error of a much larger clone one base away. As the CDR3 is not closed by the conserved phenylalanine or tryptophan, this likely results from a read error.

Germline CDR1 and CDR2: SGHVS and FNYEAQ. Trimming took 0 bases from V and 0 from J, leaving 8 bases between them. The CDR3 has 15 amino acids. This library used around 0.4 ug RNA and molecular barcoded adaptors spanning alpha/delta and beta/gamma chains. TCRdb reanalysed the reads using MiXCR and keeps one entry per CDR3 protein. The sample carries 100,000 to 150,000 distinct CDR3 sequences, over 10% recorded once. General study results and limits: Correlation between methods rose after single-read clonotypes were removed.

This TCR came from a donor at least 40 years old with multiple myeloma. This chain uses TRBV7-6 with TRBJ2-5, with D perhaps given as TRBD1 or TRBD2 (5 bases each). The specimen was a population of CD138-negative cells sorted from bone marrow. CDR3 sequence: CASSLAGVDQETQYL. The CDR3 coding sequence is TGTGCCAGCAGCTTAGCGGGGGTAGACCAAGAGACCCAGTACCTC.